This T cell receptor (beta chain) was retrieved from a study of shared clonotypes between healthy human individuals. Regarding the study as a whole: Sequencing depth was expected to influence donor clonotype sharing. Shared across four donors were around 5% of the naive CD4 clonotypes.

Germline V gives CDR1 MNHNS, CDR2 SASEGT. This CDR3 has 15 residues. V dropped 3 bases and J dropped 3; count of bases not matched to a gene: 7. 200 to 250 ng DNA, 30,000 to 35,000 T cell genomes, went into each sorted-subset replicate PCR. In the authors' methods: ImmunoSEQ output held junction-only sequences without quality scores, so filtering differed. Libraries were prepared by immunoSEQ multiplex PCR; TCRdb keeps only in-frame clonotypes and omits some of them. V, J and clone size are taken as reported in that table, and D and trimming were inferred from the DNA itself. The table has around 2.3 million clones, nearly 97% seen once. Details on this clone: Its specificity is not known.

The TCR originated in a man aged 18-30 years in good health. V usage is TRBV6-1 and J usage is TRBJ1-2; TRBD1 agrees at 7 bases. Specimen: naive CD4+ T cells sorted from blood. Subset indicated: CD45RA+ positively selected. Here the CDR3 DNA reads TGTGCCAGCAGTGATGGGACAGCAACTTACTATGGCTACACCTTC. This translates into CASSDGTATYYGYTF.